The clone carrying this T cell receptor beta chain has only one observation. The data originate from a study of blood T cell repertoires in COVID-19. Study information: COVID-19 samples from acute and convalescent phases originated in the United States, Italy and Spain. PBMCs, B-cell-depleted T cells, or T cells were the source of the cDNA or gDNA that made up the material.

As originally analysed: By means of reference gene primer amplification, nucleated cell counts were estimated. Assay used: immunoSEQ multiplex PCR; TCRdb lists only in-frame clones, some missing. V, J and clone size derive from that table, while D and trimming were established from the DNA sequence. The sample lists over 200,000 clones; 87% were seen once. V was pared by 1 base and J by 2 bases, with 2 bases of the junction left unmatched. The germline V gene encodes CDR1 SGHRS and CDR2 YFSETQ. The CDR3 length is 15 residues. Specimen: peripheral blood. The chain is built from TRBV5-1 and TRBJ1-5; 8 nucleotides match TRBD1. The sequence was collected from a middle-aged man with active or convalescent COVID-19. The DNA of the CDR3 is TGCGCCAGCAGCTTGCAGACAGGGGGCAATCAGCCCCAGCATTTT. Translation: CASSLQTGGNQPQHF.